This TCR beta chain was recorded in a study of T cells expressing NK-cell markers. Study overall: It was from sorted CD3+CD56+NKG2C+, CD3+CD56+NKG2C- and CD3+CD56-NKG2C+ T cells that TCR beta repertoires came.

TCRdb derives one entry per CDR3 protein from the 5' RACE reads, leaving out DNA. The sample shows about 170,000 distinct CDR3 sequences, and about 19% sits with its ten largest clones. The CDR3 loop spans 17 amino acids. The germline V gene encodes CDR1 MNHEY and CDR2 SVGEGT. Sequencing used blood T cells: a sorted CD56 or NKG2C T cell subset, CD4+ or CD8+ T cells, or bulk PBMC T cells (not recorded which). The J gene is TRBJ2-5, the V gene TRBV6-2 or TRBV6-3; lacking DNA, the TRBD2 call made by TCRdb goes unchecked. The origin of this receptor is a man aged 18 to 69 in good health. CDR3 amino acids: CASTHTLANGKQETQYF.